This T cell receptor beta chain was sequenced for a study of response to subunit inactivated influenza vaccine. Study-wide results and caveats: Each seasonal influenza vaccination, the authors suggested, recruits few new T cells.

This CDR3 contains 15 residues. V lost 6 bases and J lost 2, with 15 bases in between. Germline lookup yields CDR1 SEHNR and CDR2 FQNEAQ (reference sequence). In this sample, this clonotype turned up a few times. The antigen is not known. Using its own MiXCR run on the RT-PCR reads, TCRdb lists one record per CDR3 protein. The profile covers approximately 530,000 distinct CDR3 sequences, with 6.5% to 8% appearing a single time and approximately 13% taken by the ten largest. This TCR was sampled from a man aged 50 to 69 who received an inactivated influenza vaccine. V usage is TRBV7-9 and J usage is TRBJ2-3; D is possibly TRBD2 (5 bases). Sequenced material: PBMCs from blood, taken less than 25 months after vaccination. The CDR3 protein is CASSYRRTYTDTQYF. The CDR3 nucleotides are TGTGCCAGCAGTTATCGACGGACTTACACAGATACGCAGTATTTT.